Sequencing of this T cell receptor (beta chain) was carried out in a study of blood T cell repertoires in COVID-19. Study summary: COVID-19 samples, acute and convalescent, were from the United States, Italy and Spain. T cells, B-cell-depleted T cells, or PBMCs supplied cDNA or gDNA.

Original processing notes: Using reference gene primer amplification, nucleated cell counts were estimated. Sequencing used immunoSEQ multiplex PCR; TCRdb keeps in-frame clones, though not all of them. The V and J calls and clone size are taken from that table; D and trimming were inferred from the DNA. The table includes 150,000 or so clones, approximately 84% detected once. Trimming stripped 11 bases from V and 0 bases from J, with 12 bases between. The CDR3 extends over 13 amino acids. CDR1 and CDR2 (germline): ENHRY, SYGVKD. Input material: peripheral blood. The chain is built from TRBV10-3 and TRBJ2-3, with D tentatively TRBD1 (5 bases). This TCR derives from a woman in her sixties with acute or convalescent COVID-19. The CDR3 region has the DNA TGTGCCGGCCGCGCAGGGAGCACAGATACGCAGTATTTT. Residues: CAGRAGSTDTQYF.